This TCR beta chain was sequenced in a study of blood T cell repertoires in COVID-19. On the study more broadly: Spain, Italy and the United States supplied samples that represented acute and convalescent COVID-19. T cells, B-cell-depleted T cells, or PBMCs supplied cDNA or gDNA.

This CDR3 contains 17 residues. The ends were cut back, 0 bases at V and 0 bases at J, with 14 bases in the middle. From germline, CDR1 is SGHRS and CDR2 YFSETQ. In the authors' workflow: The assay estimated nucleated cells by amplifying reference gene primers. This table comes from immunoSEQ multiplex PCR, and its TCRdb copy is limited to in-frame clones, with some not included. That table gives V, J and clone size, and the DNA gave D and trimming. The table has around 370,000 clones, around 87% seen once. The V and J genes are TRBV5-1 and TRBJ2-3, with D possibly TRBD2 on 5 matching bases. The sample was peripheral blood. This clonotype originated in a man aged 18-30 years with active or convalescent COVID-19. The CDR3 region has the DNA TGCGCCAGCAGCTTGGTGTCCGGGGTACGTAGCACAGATACGCAGTATTTT. It is translated as CASSLVSGVRSTDTQYF.